The sequence of this T cell receptor beta chain was determined in a study of T-cell reconstitution after alpha-beta-depleted transplantation in children. General study findings and limits: Once a year had passed after transplant, T-cell counts and diversity came mostly from newly produced T cells.

The CDR3 runs 14 residues. The V gene's germline CDR1 is SGDLS and CDR2 YYNGEE. The V end was cut by 4 bases, the J end by 9 bases, with 20 bases between. On this clonotype itself: Its matching antigen is unknown. A single base separates this from a much larger clone, so it may be a read error.

Unique molecular identifiers were built into the TCRbeta library. MiXCR, applied by TCRdb to the PCR reads, yields one record per CDR3 protein. This sample has 250,000 to 300,000 distinct CDR3 sequences, with 6.5% to 9% found just once. The rearrangement uses TRBV9 and TRBJ2-7; D is perhaps TRBD2 (5 bases). The sequence was collected from a female patient aged 2 to 10 who had a stem cell transplant for Fanconi anemia, so the T cells may come from the graft donor. Sequenced material: peripheral blood, taken 360 days after TCRalphabeta/CD19-depleted stem cell transplant. CDR3 sequence (DNA): TGTGCCAGCAGCCCGGGTCCCGAGAGGAGCGGGCAGTACTTC. This gives the protein CASSPGPERSGQYF.